This T cell receptor (beta chain) derives from a study of T cells in women clearing cervical HPV infection. Study as a whole: Controls gave blood once infection was undetectable; cases at lesion identification. Study findings and constraints: CIN3+ cases had significantly higher TCR richness than controls; evenness did not differ.

As regards this clone: Its antigen remains unidentified. Read data end 3 residues before the CDR3 end; the end is taken from the germline J gene.

All donors had a single incident cervical HPV16 infection, not prevalent. Here immunoSEQ multiplex PCR was the method, and the copy in TCRdb shows in-frame clones only, minus some. The repertoire table contains 20,000 to 25,000 clones. V trimming: 2 bases; J trimming: 3 bases; junction bases outside the gene matches: 12. This CDR3 is 17 amino acids long. Per germline, CDR1 DFQATT and CDR2 SNEGSKA (reference sequence). The specimen was blood buffy coat. The source of this sequence is a woman aged 18 to 75 with a cervical HPV16 infection that either progressed to CIN3+ or cleared (not recorded which). The rearrangement links TRBV20-1 to TRBJ2-5; 10 positions agree with TRBD2. The CDR3 region is CSARLSGGTSVEETQYF. The sequenced CDR3 bases are TGCAGTGCTAGACTTTCTGGGGGGACTAGCGTCGAAGAGACC.